The 25 T cell receptor beta chains reported below all come from one sample, sequenced in a study of blood T cell repertoires in COVID-19. Using immunoSEQ multiplex PCR, the repertoire was profiled, and TCRdb retains in-frame clones only, with some absent. This sample yields about 39,000 clones, of which approximately 87% are seen a single time; approximately 25% belongs to the top ten. The sequenced sample was peripheral blood. The receptors derive from a man between 50 and 59 years old with active or convalescent COVID-19.

This chain links TRBV19 with TRBJ2-1, with no clear D. There are 16 residues in the CDR3. The V gene lost 7 bases and the J gene lost 0 bases, with 16 bases spanning the gap. CDR1 and CDR2 from the germline V gene are LNHDA and SQIVND (reference sequence). This CDR3 reads CASMPLAPSSYNEQFF. As DNA, the CDR3 is TGTGCCAGTATGCCCTTAGCTCCTAGCTCCTACAATGAGCAGTTCTTC.

The gene calls are TRBV29-1 and TRBJ2-7; perhaps TRBD1 as D (6 bases). The CDR3 covers 12 residues. Trimming took 5 bases from V and 5 from J, leaving 13 bases between them. Germline V gives CDR1 SQVTM, CDR2 ANQGSEA. The CDR3 nucleotides are TGCAGCGTTTCGACAGGACCTCACGAGCAGTACGTC. Translating gives CSVSTGPHEQYV.

This sequence joins TRBV7-2 and TRBJ1-2, with no clear D. The V gene lost 5 bases and the J gene lost 4 bases, with 5 bases spanning the gap. The germline CDR1 and CDR2 sequences are SGHTA and FQGNSA. This CDR3 comprises 11 residues. For the CDR3, the DNA is TGTGCCAGCAGCCTCGTCTATGGCTACACCTTC. It codes for CASSLVYGYTF.

The genes are TRBV28 and TRBJ2-7; D gene ambiguous. CDR3 length: 14 amino acids. The V gene's germline CDR1 is MDHEN and CDR2 SYDVKM. V lost 2 bases, J lost 2 bases, and 10 bases lay in between. The CDR3 DNA is TGTGCCAGCAGTTTAAGCCACAGTACCTACGAGCAGTACTTC. Amino acid sequence: CASSLSHSTYEQYF.

This chain joins TRBV5-1 and TRBJ1-4; 9 bases agree with TRBD1. The CDR3 is 16 amino acids. Germline V CDR1 and CDR2: SGHRS, YFSETQ. The J segment lost 4 bases and the V segment lost 1 base, leaving 5 bases of the junction unmatched. The CDR3 DNA reads as TGCGCCAGCAGCTTGCAGACAGGGGGAGGTAATGAAAAACTGTTTTTT. Its translation: CASSLQTGGGNEKLFF.

The sample holds one count of this clone. The rearrangement links TRBV19 to TRBJ1-5; 8 positions agree with TRBD1. Germline CDR1 reads LNHDA; CDR2 reads SQIVND (reference sequence). The CDR3 is 15 amino acids. Trimming took 5 bases from V and 6 from J; bases not matched to a gene: 9. CDR3 nucleotides: TGTGCCAGTAGTGAGCGAACAGGGGGAGGTCAGCCCCAGCATTTT. Residues: CASSERTGGGQPQHF.

The chain uses TRBV7-3 and TRBJ1-1, with D perhaps TRBD1 (5 bases). CDR3 length: 14 residues. V lost 3 bases and J 5 bases, leaving 13 bases between the germline ends. Per germline, CDR1 SGHTA and CDR2 FQGTGA. This CDR3 reads CASSLQGRGTEAFF. CDR3 DNA sequence: TGTGCCAGCAGCTTGCAGGGACGGGGGACTGAAGCTTTCTTT.

The chain has TRBV28 and TRBJ1-2, with D perhaps matching TRBD1 (5 bases). In germline, CDR1 is MDHEN, CDR2 SYDVKM. This CDR3 has 16 amino acids. Trimming left V 3 bases short and J 0 bases short, with 14 bases between. CDR3 in amino acids: CASSFSGYRTNYGYTF. The DNA of the CDR3 is TGTGCCAGCAGTTTTTCAGGGTATAGAACTAACTATGGCTACACCTTC.

The chain has TRBV18 and TRBJ1-1; 8 bases align to TRBD1. Germline CDR1 is KGHSH and CDR2 is LQKENI. V trimming: 3 bases; J trimming: 3 bases; junction bases outside the gene matches: 9. CDR3 length: 16 amino acids. The CDR3 region is CASSPWTGMGYTEAFF. In nucleotides, the CDR3 is TGTGCCAGCTCACCCTGGACAGGGATGGGTTACACTGAAGCTTTCTTT. Filled out from reference TRBV18 and TRBJ1-1, the complete variable domain reads NAGVMQNPRHLVRRRGQEARLRCSPMKGHSHVYWYRQLPEEGLKFMVYLQKENIIDESGMPKERFSAEFPKEGPSILRIQQVVRGDSAAYFCASSPWTGMGYTEAFFGQGTRLTVV.

For the CDR3, the DNA is TGTGCCAGCAGTCCCTCCGCGGGTAGCAATCAGCCCCAGCATTTT. It yields the protein CASSPSAGSNQPQHF. The chain is built from TRBV27 and TRBJ1-5; D remains ambiguous. The CDR3 spans 15 residues. V lost 5 bases to trimming and J lost 0 bases, with 11 bases between them. Germline values: CDR1 MNHEY, CDR2 SMNVEV (reference sequence).

This clone was detected once. The V gene is TRBV28, the J gene TRBJ2-5; maybe TRBD2 (5 bases). This CDR3 comprises 13 residues. The germline CDR1 and CDR2 sequences are MDHEN and SYDVKM. V was pared by 3 bases and J by 5 bases, with 10 bases between. The CDR3 here is CASSFPSPETQYF. CDR3 DNA: TGTGCCAGCAGTTTCCCTAGCCCCGAGACCCAGTACTTC. Full variable domain (remainder filled in from reference TRBV28 and TRBJ2-5): DVKVTQSSRYLVKRTGEKVFLECVQDMDHENMFWYRQDPGLGLRLIYFSYDVKMKEKGDIPEGYSVSREKKERFSLILESASTNQTSMYLCASSFPSPETQYFGPGTRLLVL.

The chain employs TRBV28 and TRBJ1-5; 10 bases fit TRBD1. V shed 5 bases and J 7 bases; nucleotides not matched to a gene: 5. Per germline, CDR1 MDHEN and CDR2 SYDVKM. This CDR3 has 14 amino acids. CDR3 DNA sequence: TGTGCCAGCAGTAGGGACAGGGGTGGGCAGCCCCAGCATTTT. This codes for CASSRDRGGQPQHF.

This clone was counted a few times. The gene calls are TRBV4-1 and TRBJ2-3, with TRBD2 matching 13 bases. Trimming took 4 bases from V and 4 from J; bases not matched to a gene: 14. Germline V gene lookup returns CDR1 MGHRA and CDR2 YSYEKL. The CDR3 is 19 residues long. The CDR3 coding sequence is TGCGCCAGCAGCCCCCCTCTTGGACTAGCGGGGGATGGGGCAGATACGCAGTATTTT. Translated, it gives CASSPPLGLAGDGADTQYF.

This clone was picked up a small number of times. V usage is TRBV12-3 or TRBV12-4 and J usage is TRBJ2-1; D remains unclear. With 5 bases removed from V and 2 bases from J, the gap between germline ends came to 4 bases. This CDR3 comprises 12 residues. The CDR3 protein is CASSAAYNEQFF. The CDR3 DNA follows: TGTGCCAGCAGTGCAGCCTACAATGAGCAGTTCTTC.

The CDR3 here is CASSPLSSYEQYF. Here the CDR3 DNA reads TGTGCCAGCTCCCCTCTAAGCTCCTACGAGCAGTACTTC. The gene calls are TRBV9 and TRBJ2-7, with no clear D. CDR3 size: 13 residues. Between the trimmed V and J ends, which lost 7 bases and 0 bases, there was a span of 11 bases. Germline V gene lookup returns CDR1 SGDLS and CDR2 YYNGEE.

This sequence joins TRBV7-3 and TRBJ2-7; 9 bases agree with TRBD2. This CDR3 is built from 17 residues. V shed 1 base and J 1 base; nucleotides not matched to a gene: 8. CDR1 is SGHTA and CDR2 is FQGTGA in the germline V gene. Written as DNA, the CDR3 is TGTGCCAGCAGCTTAAAACCTAGCGGGATAAGATCCTACGAGCAGTACTTC. Its translation is CASSLKPSGIRSYEQYF.

The chain has TRBV6-5 and TRBJ1-6; D is uncertain. Germline CDR1 and CDR2: MNHEY and SVGAGI. The V end lost 6 bases, the J end lost 9 bases, and 18 bases lay between the germline ends. This CDR3 spans 15 amino acids. The CDR3 bases are TGTGCCAGCAGCCCCGGTGATGGATCAGGTTCACCCCTCCACTTT. Amino acid sequence: CASSPGDGSGSPLHF.

V and J are TRBV7-2 and TRBJ2-7; D perhaps matches TRBD1 (6 bases). V dropped 5 bases and J dropped 4 bases, with 15 bases sitting between them. The CDR3 loop spans 14 amino acids. The germline gives CDR1 SGHTA, CDR2 FQGNSA. The CDR3 spells CASSVATGFYEQYV. For the CDR3, the DNA is TGTGCCAGCAGCGTTGCTACAGGGTTTTACGAGCAGTACGTC.

This clone was seen only once. This chain joins TRBV6-1 and TRBJ2-5; 8 bases map to TRBD1. V shed 2 bases and J 1 base; nucleotides not matched to a gene: 12. The germline CDR1 and CDR2 sequences are MNHNS and SASEGT. There are 18 residues in the CDR3. This CDR3 reads CASSETSPGTGLQETQYF. The CDR3 coding sequence is TGTGCCAGCAGTGAAACCTCCCCAGGGACAGGCCTCCAAGAGACCCAGTACTTC.

V gene TRBV12-5 combines with J gene TRBJ1-1, with D uncertain. V lost 3 bases, J lost 5 bases, and 13 bases lay in between. Germline V gene lookup returns CDR1 LGHNT and CDR2 FRNRAP. This CDR3 comprises 14 residues. The CDR3 DNA follows: TGTGCTAGTGGTTTAGGCGGCCCGGGGACTGAAGCTTTCTTT. Its protein is CASGLGGPGTEAFF.

J is TRBJ2-1 and V is TRBV6-5, with 11 bases identical to TRBD2. V shed 10 bases, J shed 0 bases, and the junction held 5 bases outside the gene matches. The CDR3 contains 15 residues. CDR1 and CDR2 from the germline V gene are MNHEY and SVGAGI. The CDR3 DNA follows: TGTGCCAACCGACTAGCGGGGAGCTCCTACAATGAGCAGTTCTTC. As protein: CANRLAGSSYNEQFF.

This chain uses TRBV3-1 (or the pseudogene TRBV3-2) with TRBJ1-2, with a tentative D call TRBD1 (5 bases). CDR1 and CDR2 from the germline V gene are LGHDT and YNNKEL (reference sequence). The CDR3 spans 13 residues. Trimming took off 1 base at V and 7 bases at J, with 10 bases between the two ends. CDR3 DNA sequence: TGTGCCAGCAGCCAAGTGGAGGGGAGTGGCTACACCTTC. Its translation: CASSQVEGSGYTF.

The J gene is TRBJ1-5, the V gene TRBV28; 7 bases line up with TRBD1. V was clipped by 4 bases and J by 3 bases; unmatched bases: 6. The length of the CDR3 is 15 residues. Germline CDR1 reads MDHEN; CDR2 reads SYDVKM. The CDR3 bases are TGTGCCAGCAGTTCACCCGGGACAGACAATCAGCCCCAGCATTTT. Protein product: CASSSPGTDNQPQHF.

The chain links TRBV6-6 to TRBJ1-1; TRBD1 aligns across 8 bases. Germline assignment: CDR1 MNHNY and CDR2 SVGAGI (reference sequence). V trimming: 6 bases; J trimming: 2 bases; junction bases outside the gene matches: 5. This CDR3 has 14 residues. CDR3 DNA: TGTGCCAGCAGGGGACAGGCGGGTAACACTGAAGCTTTCTTT. This gives the protein CASRGQAGNTEAFF.

The chain carries TRBV19 and TRBJ2-7; D may be TRBD1 (5 bases). This CDR3 is 13 amino acids long. Trimming removed 3 bases from V and 5 bases from J, with 11 bases in between. Germline V CDR1 and CDR2: LNHDA, SQIVND (reference sequence). CDR3: CASSIQGGHEQYF. The CDR3 DNA sequence: TGTGCCAGTAGTATCCAGGGCGGCCACGAGCAGTACTTC.